The sequence of this TCR beta chain was determined in a study of blood T cell repertoires in COVID-19. Those who participated ranged in age from roughly 18 to 89 years and resided in around 22 US areas. Grouping used clinical history reported by participants in a survey and questionnaire. What the recovered Cohort 3 donors had was two negative PCRs, clearance, or symptom resolution. Germline V gene sequence: CDR1 MDHEN, CDR2 SYDVKM. CDR3 length equals 15 residues. Trimming removed 5 bases at V and 5 bases at J, with 16 bases between. TCRdb keeps only in-frame clones here, not all; method: immunoSEQ multiplex PCR. The sample yields 150,000 to 200,000 clones, around 89% seen once.

The TCR comes from a woman younger than 30 who had recovered from COVID-19. The chain is built from TRBV28 and TRBJ2-1; weak D call: TRBD2 (6 bases). Specimen: PBMCs or T cells enriched from blood (not recorded which). CDR3 coding DNA: TGTGCCAGCAGTCCGGTAGGCGGGACGGACAATGAGCAGTTCTTC. Translated, it gives CASSPVGGTDNEQFF.